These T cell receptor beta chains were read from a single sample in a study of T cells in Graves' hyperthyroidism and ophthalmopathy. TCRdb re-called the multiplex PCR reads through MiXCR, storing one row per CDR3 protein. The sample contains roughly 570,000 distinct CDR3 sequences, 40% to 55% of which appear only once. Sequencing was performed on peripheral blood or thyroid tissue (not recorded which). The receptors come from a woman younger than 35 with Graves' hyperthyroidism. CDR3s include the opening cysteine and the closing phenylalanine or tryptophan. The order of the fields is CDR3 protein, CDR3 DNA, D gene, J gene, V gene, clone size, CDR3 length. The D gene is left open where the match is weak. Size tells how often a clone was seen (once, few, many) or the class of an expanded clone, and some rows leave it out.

CDR3: CASSLVGQSSYNEQYF
DNA: TGCGCCAGCAGCTTGGTCGGACAGAGCTCCTACAATGAGCAGTACTTC
D: -
J: TRBJ2-7
V: TRBV5-1
size: -
length: 16

CDR3: CSARPLTGNTIYF
DNA: TGCAGTGCTAGACCTCTAACAGGGAACACCATATATTTT
D: -
J: TRBJ1-3
V: TRBV20-1
size: -
length: 13

CDR3: CASSGQAAGETQYF
DNA: TGTGCCAGCAGCGGACAGGCGGCGGGAGAGACCCAGTACTTC
D: TRBD1
J: TRBJ2-5
V: TRBV7-2
size: -
length: 14

CDR3: CASSLGRLRGGPYGYTF
DNA: TGTGCCAGCAGCTTAGGGCGCTTGCGGGGGGGGCCCTATGGCTACACCTTC
D: -
J: TRBJ1-2
V: TRBV7-8
size: -
length: 17

CDR3: CASSQLELQGGRGYTF
DNA: TGTGCCAGCAGTCAACTCGAGCTACAGGGGGGTAGGGGCTACACCTTC
D: TRBD1
J: TRBJ1-2
V: TRBV7-9
size: many
length: 16

CDR3: CASTPPGPNEKLFF
DNA: TGTGCCAGCACCCCGCCGGGGCCTAATGAAAAACTGTTTTTT
D: -
J: TRBJ1-4
V: TRBV18
size: -
length: 14

CDR3: CASSLFRIQETQYF
DNA: TGCGCCAGCAGCCTTTTTCGGATCCAAGAGACCCAGTACTTC
D: -
J: TRBJ2-5
V: TRBV4-1
size: many
length: 14

CDR3: CASSPSGSGKTYEQYF
DNA: TGTGCCAGCAGCCCCTCCGGTAGCGGGAAGACCTACGAGCAGTACTTC
D: TRBD2
J: TRBJ2-7
V: TRBV7-2
size: few
length: 16

CDR3: CSVRQGGGRGSYEQYF
DNA: TGCAGCGTCCGACAGGGGGGCGGGAGAGGTTCCTACGAGCAGTACTTC
D: TRBD1
J: TRBJ2-7
V: TRBV29-1
size: -
length: 16

CDR3: CASSLMLGETQYF
DNA: TGTGCCAGCAGCTTGATGTTGGGAGAGACCCAGTACTTC
D: -
J: TRBJ2-5
V: TRBV7-6
size: many
length: 13

CDR3: CAISEPVGLDGYTF
DNA: TGTGCCATCAGTGAGCCAGTGGGCTTGGATGGCTACACCTTC
D: -
J: TRBJ1-2
V: TRBV10-3
size: -
length: 14

CDR3: CASSYGTTEAFF
DNA: TGTGCCAGTAGTTACGGGACGACTGAAGCTTTCTTT
D: -
J: TRBJ1-1
V: TRBV19
size: many
length: 12

CDR3: CASSPTAGQGYEQYF
DNA: TGTGCCAGCAGCCCTACGGCGGGACAGGGATACGAGCAGTACTTC
D: TRBD1
J: TRBJ2-7
V: TRBV7-2
size: few
length: 15

CDR3: CASSPQSAGSHQPQHF
DNA: TGTGCCAGCAGTCCCCAGTCGGCAGGGAGTCACCAGCCCCAGCATTTT
D: -
J: TRBJ1-5
V: TRBV2
size: many
length: 16

CDR3: CSAWDRGQTDTQYF
DNA: TGCAGTGCCTGGGACAGGGGGCAGACAGATACGCAGTATTTT
D: TRBD1
J: TRBJ2-3
V: TRBV20-1
size: -
length: 14

CDR3: CSPPGLAGGEQYF
DNA: TGCAGTCCCCCCGGTCTAGCGGGAGGGGAGCAGTACTTC
D: TRBD2
J: TRBJ2-7
V: TRBV20-1
size: -
length: 13

CDR3: CASSPGTTSEQYF
DNA: TGTGCCAGCAGCCCCGGGACTACCTCTGAGCAGTACTTC
D: TRBD2
J: TRBJ2-7
V: TRBV7-9
size: many
length: 13

CDR3: CASSFNPSGIAGELFF
DNA: TGTGCCAGCAGCTTTAACCCTAGCGGGATCGCCGGGGAGCTGTTTTTT
D: TRBD2
J: TRBJ2-2
V: TRBV11-2
size: -
length: 16

CDR3: CAVQDPGLADYEQYF
DNA: TGTGCCGTCCAAGACCCGGGACTAGCGGATTACGAGCAGTACTTC
D: TRBD2
J: TRBJ2-7
V: TRBV10-3
size: many
length: 15

CDR3: CASSLAGDYGFDGYTF
DNA: TGCGCCAGCAGCTTGGCAGGGGACTATGGCTTTGATGGCTACACCTTC
D: -
J: TRBJ1-2
V: TRBV5-1
size: -
length: 16

CDR3: CASRRLAGVSETQYF
DNA: TGTGCCAGTAGGCGACTAGCGGGAGTGAGTGAGACCCAGTACTTC
D: TRBD2
J: TRBJ2-5
V: TRBV19
size: many
length: 15

CDR3: CASLAGEGYGYTF
DNA: TGTGCCTCGTTAGCGGGAGAGGGCTATGGCTACACCTTC
D: -
J: TRBJ1-2
V: TRBV10-3
size: -
length: 13

CDR3: CASSYQGAGSMNTEAFF
DNA: TGCGCCAGCAGCTACCAGGGGGCAGGGTCCATGAACACTGAAGCTTTCTTT
D: TRBD1
J: TRBJ1-1
V: TRBV5-1
size: -
length: 17

CDR3: CASSSAGDYQLQHF
DNA: TGTGCCAGCAGTTCCGCAGGTGATTATCAGCTCCAGCATTTT
D: -
J: TRBJ1-5
V: TRBV10-1
size: -
length: 14

CDR3: CASSYKGTEAFF
DNA: TGTGCCAGCAGCTACAAGGGCACTGAAGCTTTCTTT
D: -
J: TRBJ1-1
V: TRBV6-5
size: many
length: 12

CDR3: CASSLSGEIDTQYF
DNA: TGTGCTAGCAGCTTATCCGGTGAGATAGATACGCAGTATTTT
D: -
J: TRBJ2-3
V: TRBV7-7
size: few
length: 14